These 27 T cell receptor beta chains originate from one sample sequenced in a study of shared clonotypes between healthy human individuals. Naive CD8 isolation took CD45RO-negative cells positively selected for CCR7 and excluded terminally differentiated effector memory CD45RA+ cells. Sequencing used immunoSEQ multiplex PCR; TCRdb keeps in-frame clones, though not all of them. Found here are roughly 1,800,000 clones, less than 95% of them singletons; the top ten hold under 1.5%. Input material: naive CD8+ T cells sorted from blood. Source of these receptors: a man aged 18 to 30 in good health.

This chain uses TRBV11-2 with TRBJ1-5; a possible D gene is TRBD1 (5 bases). The CDR3 consists of 14 residues. Germline V gene lookup returns CDR1 SGHAT and CDR2 FQNNGV. Trimming took off 7 bases at V and 3 bases at J, with 13 bases between the two ends. The CDR3 here is CASTWDGPNQPQHF. The CDR3 DNA sequence: TGTGCCAGCACCTGGGACGGACCCAATCAGCCCCAGCATTTT.

This clone has a handful of counts. The chain has TRBV2 and TRBJ1-5; D is ambiguous. With 8 bases removed from V and 0 bases from J, the gap between germline ends came to 14 bases. This CDR3 spans 15 amino acids. The germline V gene encodes CDR1 SNHLY and CDR2 FYNNEI. The DNA of the CDR3 is TGTGCCAGCCGGCGGACCGCGTATAGCAATCAGCCCCAGCATTTT. Translating gives CASRRTAYSNQPQHF.

This chain joins TRBV4-3 and TRBJ2-5; D ambiguous. This CDR3 spans 13 amino acids. Trimming pared 0 bases from V and 5 bases from J, leaving 7 bases between. CDR1 is LGHNA and CDR2 is YSLEER in the germline V gene. The CDR3 is CASSQERFETQYF. CDR3 bases: TGCGCCAGCAGCCAAGAAAGGTTTGAGACCCAGTACTTC.

The chain is built from TRBV6-6 and TRBJ2-1; 12 positions agree with TRBD2. Germline lookup yields CDR1 MNHNY and CDR2 SVGAGI (reference sequence). The CDR3 has 14 residues. The junction had 6 bases not matched to a gene; V was cut back by 7 bases and J by 8 bases. For the CDR3, the DNA is TGTGCCAGCACGCCTAGCGGGAGGGGTGATGAGCAGTTCTTC. This translates into CASTPSGRGDEQFF.

This clone is a singleton in its sample. V is TRBV2 and J is TRBJ1-1, with 8 bases fitting TRBD1. CDR1 is SNHLY and CDR2 is FYNNEI in the germline V gene. The CDR3 is 16 residues long. J was trimmed by 0 bases and V by 9 bases; bases with no gene match: 12. The CDR3 loop reads CAREGRGRPMNTEAFF. DNA for the CDR3: TGTGCCAGGGAGGGCAGGGGGCGACCAATGAACACTGAAGCTTTCTTT.

The gene calls are TRBV2 and TRBJ1-4, with 10 bases that match TRBD1. Trimming took 3 bases from V and 8 from J; bases not matched to a gene: 15. CDR3 length: 18 residues. Germline V gene data show CDR1 as SNHLY and CDR2 as FYNNEI. Written as DNA, the CDR3 is TGTGCCAGCAGTGATGGCCCGGGACAGGGGTTCTTAGGAGAAAAACTGTTTTTT. Encoded protein: CASSDGPGQGFLGEKLFF.

This clone was counted once. The chain couples TRBV6-5 to TRBJ2-2; perhaps TRBD1 as D (5 bases). CDR1 MNHEY and CDR2 SVGAGI come from the germline V gene. V was cut by 8 bases and J by 8 bases, with 15 bases left in between. The CDR3 is 13 amino acids. The CDR3 here is CASHPRALGELFF. The CDR3 DNA is TGTGCCAGCCACCCCAGGGCTTTGGGGGAGCTGTTTTTT.

The V call is TRBV15, the J call TRBJ1-3; 7 bases match TRBD1. Germline lookup yields CDR1 LNHNV and CDR2 YYDKDF (reference sequence). The CDR3 contains 17 residues. V shed 0 bases, J shed 5 bases, and the junction held 10 bases outside the gene matches. The CDR3 loop reads CATSRDLLGQLRNTIYF. The CDR3 bases are TGTGCCACCAGCAGAGATCTTTTGGGACAGCTAAGAAACACCATATATTTT.

The chain uses TRBV7-3 and TRBJ1-5; D is undetermined. CDR1 and CDR2 (germline): SGHTA, FQGTGA. The CDR3 is 15 amino acids. V lost 4 bases to trimming and J lost 4 bases, with 14 bases between them. The DNA of the CDR3 is TGTGCCAGCAGCTCTCCGGTGGCCGCGAATCAGCCCCAGCATTTT. Its translation: CASSSPVAANQPQHF.

The chain couples TRBV9 to TRBJ2-7; no reliable D call. The CDR3 has 14 residues. Germline CDR1 SGDLS, CDR2 YYNGEE. V shed 0 bases and J shed 2 bases, with 9 bases lying between them. The CDR3 coding sequence is TGTGCCAGCAGCGTAGTGGCGACTCCCTACGAGCAGTACTTC. Translating it yields CASSVVATPYEQYF.

This clone showed up just once. The V gene is TRBV6-5, the J gene TRBJ2-1, with TRBD2 identical over 9 bases. The germline V gene encodes CDR1 MNHEY and CDR2 SVGAGI. The length of the CDR3 is 13 residues. The junction had 3 bases not matched to a gene; V was cut back by 8 bases and J by 4 bases. In nucleotides, the CDR3 is TGTGCCAGCGCTAGCGGGGATTACAATGAGCAGTTCTTC. Protein: CASASGDYNEQFF.

The V gene is TRBV7-9, the J gene TRBJ2-4; no reliable D call. CDR3 length equals 17 residues. Germline V gene data show CDR1 as SEHNR and CDR2 as FQNEAQ (reference sequence). V dropped 0 bases and J dropped 2 bases, with 14 bases sitting between them. CDR3 nucleotides: TGTGCCAGCAGCTTAGCAGGTGGGGTTGGATCCAAAAACATTCAGTACTTC. Its translation: CASSLAGGVGSKNIQYF.

The chain combines TRBV28 with TRBJ2-3; perhaps TRBD2 as D (5 bases). Germline V gene lookup returns CDR1 MDHEN and CDR2 SYDVKM. V lost 3 bases and J 0 bases, leaving 13 bases between the germline ends. The CDR3 has 16 residues. CDR3 sequence reads: CASSFYSSGSTDTQYF. For the CDR3, the DNA is TGTGCCAGCAGTTTTTATTCCAGCGGAAGCACAGATACGCAGTATTTT.

The gene calls are TRBV15 and TRBJ1-4; D gene uncertain. The V gene lost 7 bases and the J gene lost 4 bases, with 16 bases spanning the gap. Germline lookup yields CDR1 LNHNV and CDR2 YYDKDF (reference sequence). The CDR3 spans 15 residues. The CDR3 protein is CATNKGGPNNEKLFF. DNA for the CDR3: TGTGCCACCAACAAGGGCGGCCCCAATAATGAAAAACTGTTTTTT.

In nucleotides, the CDR3 is TGTGCCAGCAGTTTCGTTGCGGGACAACATTGGGGGAACATTCAGTACTTC. Protein product: CASSFVAGQHWGNIQYF. The chain is built from TRBV27 and TRBJ2-4; D possibly uses TRBD1 or TRBD2 (6 bases each). This CDR3 contains 17 residues. Trimming shortened V by 3 bases and J by 7 bases, and 22 bases separated the two germline ends. The germline V gene encodes CDR1 MNHEY and CDR2 SMNVEV (reference sequence).

The genes are TRBV10-3 and TRBJ1-2; possibly TRBD1 for D (6 bases). In germline, CDR1 is ENHRY, CDR2 SYGVKD. This CDR3 has 13 residues. The V gene lost 10 bases and the J gene lost 0 bases, with 12 bases spanning the gap. CDR3 nucleotides: TGTGCCAGTACAGGGTTAGCTAACTATGGCTACACCTTC. Its translation: CASTGLANYGYTF.

The rearrangement links TRBV9 to TRBJ2-6; D not certain. The CDR3 covers 14 residues. V lost 6 bases, J lost 2 bases, and 9 bases lay in between. From germline, CDR1 is SGDLS and CDR2 YYNGEE. As DNA, the CDR3 is TGTGCCAGCACCCCTCAAGCTGGGGCCAACGTCCTGACTTTC. Its translation: CASTPQAGANVLTF.

V and J are TRBV9 and TRBJ1-2; TRBD1 matches at 7 bases. Germline V gene data show CDR1 as SGDLS and CDR2 as YYNGEE. V shed 4 bases, J shed 7 bases, and the junction held 13 bases outside the gene matches. This CDR3 is 15 amino acids long. The CDR3 is CASSPRTSTGSGYTF. CDR3 DNA: TGTGCCAGCAGCCCGAGGACTTCGACAGGGAGTGGCTACACCTTC.

Notes on this clone: Other DNA sequences from this sample encode an identical CDR3 as well. The genes are TRBV10-3 and TRBJ2-1, with 10 bases fitting TRBD2. Germline assignment: CDR1 ENHRY and CDR2 SYGVKD. Trimming cost V 3 bases and J 2 bases; bases outside gene matches: 1. The CDR3 runs 15 residues. The CDR3 here is CAISDSGGTYNEQFF. The CDR3 nucleotides are TGTGCCATCAGTGATAGCGGGGGGACCTACAATGAGCAGTTCTTC.

This chain uses TRBV4-1 with TRBJ2-1, with D perhaps TRBD1 (6 bases). Trimming left V 1 base short and J 6 bases short, with 10 bases between. CDR1 is MGHRA, CDR2 YSYEKL, per germline. The CDR3 runs to 14 residues. CDR3 DNA: TGCGCCAGCAGCCAAGGATGGGGGCGCAATGAGCAGTTCTTC. Its translation: CASSQGWGRNEQFF.

Comments on this clone: Different DNA sequences within this sample yield the same CDR3. The J gene is TRBJ2-7, the V gene TRBV6-5; TRBD1 matches at 8 bases. The CDR3 length is 14 residues. Germline V gene lookup returns CDR1 MNHEY and CDR2 SVGAGI. V lost 4 bases to trimming and J lost 3 bases; unmatched junction nucleotides: 5. The CDR3 coding sequence is TGTGCCAGCAGTTCCACCGGGACAGGCTACGAGCAGTACTTC. Amino acids: CASSSTGTGYEQYF.

In its sample, this clone was seen once. V usage is TRBV5-4 and J usage is TRBJ2-2, with 7 positions matching TRBD1. Germline CDR1 SGHNT, CDR2 YYREEE (reference sequence). Trimming at V came to 3 bases and at J to 6 bases, leaving 5 bases not matched to a gene. This CDR3 has 14 residues. In DNA form, the CDR3 reads TGTGCCAGCAGCTCGACAGGGTACCCCGGGGAGCTGTTTTTT. Its protein is CASSSTGYPGELFF.

This clone was seen once. DNA of the CDR3: TGTGCCAGCAGTTCCGGGCGACTAGTCCACAATGAGCAGTTCTTC. It is translated as CASSSGRLVHNEQFF. The rearrangement links TRBV6-6 to TRBJ2-1; the D gene is possibly TRBD2 (6 bases). V shed 4 bases and J shed 5 bases, with 15 bases lying between them. CDR1 is MNHNY, CDR2 SVGAGI, per germline (reference sequence). This CDR3 region has 15 residues.

About this clone: In the same sample, other DNA sequences code for this CDR3. The V and J genes are TRBV5-1 and TRBJ2-7; D gene uncertain. There are 12 residues in the CDR3. Germline V lookup: CDR1 SGHRS, CDR2 YFSETQ. V shed 4 bases and J shed 2 bases, with 7 bases lying between them. The CDR3 region has the DNA TGCGCCAGCAGCCTTGTCGCCTACGAGCAGTACTTC. This codes for CASSLVAYEQYF.

V gene TRBV9 combines with J gene TRBJ1-2; 7 bases align to TRBD1. Germline-derived CDR1 and CDR2 are SGDLS and YYNGEE. The V segment lost 4 bases and the J segment 7 bases; nucleotides outside the gene matches: 7. The CDR3 contains 13 residues. The CDR3 protein is CASSLQGTAGYTF. In DNA, the CDR3 is TGTGCCAGCAGCTTACAGGGGACGGCTGGCTACACCTTC.

The chain employs TRBV9 and TRBJ1-1; 7 bases map to TRBD1. V shed 3 bases, J shed 3 bases, and the junction held 8 bases outside the gene matches. Per the germline V gene, CDR1 is SGDLS and CDR2 is YYNGEE. CDR3 length: 15 amino acids. CDR3 DNA sequence: TGTGCCAGCAGCGCCCTGACAGGGATGGACACTGAAGCTTTCTTT. Protein product: CASSALTGMDTEAFF.

The chain combines TRBV27 with TRBJ2-1; 11 nucleotides agree with TRBD2. Germline loops: CDR1 MNHEY, CDR2 SMNVEV (reference sequence). V lost 6 bases to trimming and J lost 6 bases; unmatched junction nucleotides: 13. This CDR3 spans 17 amino acids. The CDR3 nucleotides read TGTGCCAGCAGAGGGACTAGCGGCCTCGCCAGGGGCAATGAGCAGTTCTTC. Its translation is CASRGTSGLARGNEQFF.